A selection of T cell receptor beta chains follows, all from one sample in a study of cytomegalovirus exposure and HLA in healthy donors. Sequencing was performed with immunoSEQ multiplex PCR; in TCRdb, only in-frame clones are kept and a portion is missing. The sample has 170,000 or so clones, roughly 80% seen once. The material sequenced was PBMCs. The source is a woman aged 45-59 years in good health and CMV-seronegative. CDR3s include the opening cysteine and the closing phenylalanine or tryptophan. A D gene is named only where the DNA matches it firmly. The size entry is marked missing in some rows and otherwise reads once, few, many or a size class.

D gene	V gene	clone size	J gene	CDR3 protein	CDR3 DNA
NA	TRBV14	NA	TRBJ1-3	CASSQVPGYSGNTIYF	TGTGCCAGCAGCCAAGTTCCGGGATACTCTGGAAACACCATATATTTT
NA	TRBV5-6	NA	TRBJ1-1	CASSFMGARYTEAFF	TGTGCCAGCAGCTTTATGGGGGCTCGGTACACTGAAGCTTTCTTT
NA	TRBV4-3	few	TRBJ2-3	CASSQDGVGGTDTQYF	TGCGCCAGCAGCCAAGATGGGGTAGGGGGTACAGATACGCAGTATTTT
NA	TRBV19	NA	TRBJ1-5	CASSITGFSNQPQHF	TGTGCCAGTAGTATCACAGGGTTCAGCAATCAGCCCCAGCATTTT
TRBD1	TRBV4-3	few	TRBJ2-1	CASRAGTGSYNEQFF	TGCGCCAGCAGAGCCGGGACAGGCTCCTACAATGAGCAGTTCTTC
NA	TRBV5-1	once	TRBJ1-4	CASSWSDGGSNEKLFF	TGCGCCAGCAGCTGGAGCGATGGAGGGTCTAATGAAAAACTGTTTTTT
NA	TRBV4-3	NA	TRBJ1-2	CASSQGLSAGYTF	TGCGCCAGCAGCCAAGGACTCTCGGCGGGCTACACCTTC
NA	TRBV4-3	NA	TRBJ2-7	CASSQDPAPANDDEQYF	TGCGCCAGCAGCCAAGATCCGGCGCCAGCGAACGACGACGAGCAGTACTTC
TRBD2	TRBV28	NA	TRBJ2-2	CASSGTSGRVAGELFF	TGTGCCAGCAGCGGGACTAGCGGGAGAGTGGCCGGGGAGCTGTTTTTT
NA	TRBV7-2	NA	TRBJ2-1	CASSLAGVSGNNEQFF	TGTGCCAGCAGCTTAGCTGGGGTGTCGGGAAACAATGAGCAGTTCTTC
TRBD2	TRBV18	NA	TRBJ2-3	CASSRGGRVPDTQYF	TGTGCCAGCTCACGAGGCGGGAGGGTCCCAGATACGCAGTATTTT
NA	TRBV7-2	NA	TRBJ2-7	CASSLAGFFYEQYF	TGTGCCAGCAGCTTAGCGGGCTTCTTCTACGAGCAGTACTTC
NA	TRBV18	few	TRBJ2-1	CASSPPAGRPYNEQFF	TGTGCCAGCTCACCACCCGCGGGGCGCCCCTACAATGAGCAGTTCTTC
TRBD1	TRBV30	few	TRBJ1-2	CAGDRAGRGYTF	TGTGCCGGGGACAGGGCGGGCCGTGGCTACACCTTC
TRBD2	TRBV5-1	few	TRBJ2-3	CASSLGRLASTDTQYF	TGCGCCAGCAGCTTAGGACGACTAGCTAGCACAGATACGCAGTATTTT
TRBD2	TRBV5-6	once	TRBJ2-3	CASSRRGISDTQYF	TGTGCCAGCAGCCGGCGGGGGATCTCAGATACGCAGTATTTT
NA	TRBV10-3	once	TRBJ2-1	CASNQGGDPQREQFF	TGTGCCTCCAACCAGGGCGGCGACCCCCAACGGGAGCAGTTCTTC
NA	TRBV7-3	NA	TRBJ1-5	CASSRVGTLRNQPQHF	TGTGCCAGCAGCAGGGTCGGGACACTCCGCAATCAGCCCCAGCATTTT
NA	TRBV15	NA	TRBJ1-4	CATSRAVQNEKLFF	TGTGCCACCAGCAGAGCCGTCCAGAATGAAAAACTGTTTTTT
NA	TRBV28	few	TRBJ1-5	CASRKNRLPEQPQHF	TGTGCCAGCAGGAAGAACAGGCTACCGGAACAGCCCCAGCATTTT
TRBD2	TRBV7-2	NA	TRBJ2-2	CASSLVGGYASGELFF	TGTGCCAGCAGCTTAGTGGGGGGGTATGCCTCCGGGGAGCTGTTTTTT
TRBD1	TRBV5-4	NA	TRBJ2-1	CASSLAGTGGVEQFF	TGTGCCAGCAGCTTGGCCGGGACAGGGGGCGTTGAGCAGTTCTTC
TRBD1	TRBV29-1	NA	TRBJ1-5	CSAQGNGNQPQHF	TGCAGCGCACAGGGGAATGGCAATCAGCCCCAGCATTTT
TRBD2	TRBV10-3	NA	TRBJ2-3	CAISTGTSGGTDTQYF	TGTGCCATCAGTACCGGGACTAGCGGGGGCACAGATACGCAGTATTTT
NA	TRBV5-1	NA	TRBJ2-6	CASSGGTDPTGANVLTF	TGCGCCAGCAGCGGGGGGACCGACCCCACCGGGGCCAACGTCCTGACTTTC
TRBD1	TRBV4-1	NA	TRBJ2-4	CASSQERAGGENIQYF	TGCGCCAGCAGCCAAGAGAGGGCAGGGGGAGAAAACATTCAGTACTTC
NA	TRBV28	NA	TRBJ2-2	CARNRDKNTGELFF	TGTGCCAGAAACCGGGACAAAAACACCGGGGAGCTGTTTTTT
TRBD2	TRBV9	NA	TRBJ2-7	CASSPSGRLAGSSSYEQYF	TGTGCCAGCAGCCCATCGGGGAGGCTAGCGGGCTCGAGCTCCTACGAGCAGTACTTC
NA	TRBV28	NA	TRBJ2-5	CASRPTGLGETQYF	TGTGCCAGCAGGCCAACAGGGTTGGGGGAGACCCAGTACTTC
TRBD2	TRBV2	NA	TRBJ2-5	CASSGLAGGETQYF	TGTGCCAGCTCGGGACTAGCGGGAGGAGAGACCCAGTACTTC
TRBD2	TRBV11-3	NA	TRBJ2-3	CASSPWTSGSADTQYF	TGTGCCAGCAGCCCGTGGACTAGCGGGAGTGCAGATACGCAGTATTTT
TRBD1	TRBV6-5	NA	TRBJ1-2	CASRPQGANYGYTF	TGTGCCAGCAGGCCACAGGGGGCTAACTATGGCTACACCTTC
NA	TRBV12-2	NA	TRBJ2-1	CASRLVDNEQFF	TGTGCAAGTCGCTTAGTAGACAATGAGCAGTTCTTC
NA	TRBV2	NA	TRBJ2-3	CASSDREGTDTQYF	TGTGCCAGCAGTGACAGGGAAGGCACAGATACGCAGTATTTT
NA	TRBV30	NA	TRBJ1-6	CAWSVRGGGSPLHF	TGTGCCTGGAGTGTACGAGGGGGTGGTTCACCCCTCCACTTT